Ten or more counts support the clone carrying this T cell receptor (beta chain). Participants were aged roughly 18 to 90 years from about 25 US areas. Which cohort a participant joined came from the clinical history participants gave. This sample stems from a study of blood T cell repertoires in COVID-19. Study at large: COVID-19 samples from acute and convalescent phases originated in the United States, Italy and Spain.

The table came from immunoSEQ multiplex PCR; TCRdb's copy has only in-frame clones and leaves some out. The table records some 180,000 clones, 86% of them present only once. The CDR3 length is 16 residues. Germline lookup yields CDR1 SGHVS and CDR2 FNYEAQ. Trimming at V came to 4 bases and at J to 4 bases, leaving 3 bases not matched to a gene. The chain has TRBV7-6 and TRBJ2-1; TRBD2 matches at 14 bases. This TCR was sampled from a middle-aged woman in a cohort exposed to, infected with or recovered from COVID-19 (not recorded which). The sequencing sample was made of PBMCs or T cells enriched from blood (not recorded which). This CDR3 reads CASSYGTSGGYNEQFF. The CDR3 nucleotides are TGTGCCAGCAGCTACGGGACTAGCGGGGGTTACAATGAGCAGTTCTTC.